This T cell receptor (beta chain) originates from a study of control samples from healthy donors and cancer patients. The data were produced by immunoSEQ multiplex PCR, yet TCRdb's version contains in-frame clones alone and is incomplete. This sample carries some 210,000 clones, approximately 90% of them seen once, and the ten largest clones take approximately 1.8%. The CDR3 spans 15 residues. CDR1 and CDR2 (germline): LNHDA, SQIVND (reference sequence). Germline trimming cut 6 bases from V and 2 bases from J; bases unmatched to any gene: 8. The V gene is TRBV19, the J gene TRBJ1-2; 8 bases fit TRBD1. The TCR sequence derives from a man aged 30 to 39 in good health. The source material was blood. DNA for the CDR3: TGTGCCAGTAGAGGACAGGGCACTCTGAACTATGGCTACACCTTC. Translating gives CASRGQGTLNYGYTF.